This entry describes one TCR beta chain. The target antigen is unknown. This may stem from a read error, because a much larger clone lies one nucleotide away. This sample was taken from a study of T-cell reconstitution after alpha-beta-depleted transplantation in children. General study results and limits: Expanded graft clones, several hundred of them, were reportedly the source of alpha-beta T cells about two months after transplant.

During its preparation, the TCRbeta library received unique molecular identifiers. TCRdb processed the PCR reads anew with MiXCR; each CDR3 protein has one entry. Of a few hundred thousand distinct CDR3 sequences in the sample, roughly a tenth were seen once. The V gene's germline CDR1 is MNHEY and CDR2 SMNVEV (reference sequence). V lost 3 bases, J lost 6 bases, and 18 bases lay in between. This CDR3 is built from 17 residues. This material consisted of PBMCs, taken before TCRalphabeta/CD19-depleted stem cell transplant. V is TRBV27 and J is TRBJ1-6, with D possibly TRBD1 on 5 matching bases. This receptor was obtained from a child less than two years old with acute myeloid leukemia, due to receive a stem cell transplant. CDR3 in DNA: TGTGCCAGCAGTTTTAAGGGCCATGGGACCCTTAATTCACCCCTCCACTTT. It is translated as CASSFKGHGTLNSPLHF.